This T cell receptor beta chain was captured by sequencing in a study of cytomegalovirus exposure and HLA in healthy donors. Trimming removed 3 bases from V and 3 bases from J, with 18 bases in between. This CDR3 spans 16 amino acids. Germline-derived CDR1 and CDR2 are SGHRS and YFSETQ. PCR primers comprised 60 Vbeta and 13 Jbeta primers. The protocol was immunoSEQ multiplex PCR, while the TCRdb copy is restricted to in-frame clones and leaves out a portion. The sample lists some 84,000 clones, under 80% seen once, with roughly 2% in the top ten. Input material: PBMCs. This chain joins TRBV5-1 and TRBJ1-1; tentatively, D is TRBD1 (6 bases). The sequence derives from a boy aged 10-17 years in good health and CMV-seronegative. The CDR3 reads CASSSGQRTLYTEAFF. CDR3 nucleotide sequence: TGCGCCAGCAGCTCTGGACAGCGGACGTTGTACACTGAAGCTTTCTTT. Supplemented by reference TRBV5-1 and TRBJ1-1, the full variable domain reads KAGVTQTPRYLIKTRGQQVTLSCSPISGHRSVSWYQQTPGQGLQFLFEYFSETQRNKGNFPGRFSGRQFSNSRSEMNVSTLELGDSALYLCASSSGQRTLYTEAFFGQGTRLTVV.